Sequencing of this T cell receptor (beta chain) was carried out in a study of blood T cell repertoires in COVID-19 (dated by TCRdb to between 2020 and 2021). With respect to the entire study: The collaborator samples originated in the United States, Italy and Spain and spanned the acute and convalescent phases of COVID-19. Where available, HLA class I and class II types were taken from metadata supplied by the sample provider and were not determined by assay-based typing. Nearly every sample came with metadata listing a de-identified subject ID, COVID-19 status, age in years and sex. The repertoires were released in a freely available public database intended as a resource for research on the immune response to SARS-CoV-2. The dataset comprised deeply sampled blood TCRbeta repertoires from subjects exposed to, actively infected with, or recovered from COVID-19. The prospective study material was composed of cDNA or gDNA derived from T cells, B-cell-depleted T cells, or PBMCs. Samples were obtained from the ongoing ImmuneRACE study (first 160 participants) and from some 1,300 subjects provided by 6 global collaborators.

Paper-wide results and their limitations: The amount of clinical and demographic metadata varied by source and participant and was provided uncurated.

A word on this clone: No antigen is known for it. Qualities for individual bases were not recorded, and no much larger clone is one base off.

TCRbeta CDR3 regions were amplified from genomic DNA by means of the immunoSEQ Assay, a bias-controlled multiplex PCR. The original pipeline was this. Within the assay, amplification of reference gene primers was used to estimate how many nucleated cells each sample contained. To quantify the absolute abundance of each unique TCRbeta CDR3 rearrangement, sequence reads were collapsed and filtered. For each sample, productive Simpson clonality was calculated by taking the square root of Simpson's diversity index across productive rearrangements. In its TCRdb copy, this immuneACCESS table keeps in-frame sequences only and misses some clones. Where compared with another copy, unresolved V genes explain less than half of these, and the others have no known cause. For V, J and clone size, that table is used; D and trimming come from the DNA. This sample holds roughly 280,000 clones; 75% to 90% were observed only once. The ten largest clones add up to under 3% of the sample.

Participants in the prospective study were enrolled through a virtual design, were aged 18 to 89 years, and lived in approximately 25 United States geographic areas. In the prospective study, cohorts were assigned on the basis of participant-reported clinical history obtained from a screening survey and a study questionnaire. For ImmuneRACE Cohort 3, a participant was defined as recovered based on two consecutive negative NP/OP PCR tests, clearance by a healthcare professional, or resolution of symptoms. Each participant in the prospective study had whole blood, serum and a nasopharyngeal or oropharyngeal swab collected by mobile phlebotomists. Over a roughly 2-month period, participants in the prospective study had the option of providing additional blood draws and questionnaires. Blood samples from the prospective study were shipped frozen or at room temperature prior to DNA extraction. From V the trimming removes 5 bases and from J it removes 2 bases, while the gene matches leave 4 bases of the junction unaccounted for. The germline V gene provides CDR1 KGHSH and CDR2 LQKENI. The CDR3 numbers 14 residues from cysteine through phenylalanine. The CDR3 DNA has 42 bases and is translated from base 1.

Sequenced material: PBMCs or T cells enriched from blood (not recorded which). Rearrangement joined TRBV18 to TRBJ2-3, with TRBD1 matching 7 junction bases. The source of this sequence is a woman aged 18-35 years who had recovered from COVID-19. For the CDR3, the sequence is CASSRTGYTDTQYF. In nucleotide form, the sequence is TGTGCCAGCTCAAGGACAGGCTACACAGATACGCAGTATTTT.